Shown below are 26 T cell receptor beta chains from a single sample sequenced in a study of persistence of HIV-infected CD4 T cells (dated by TCRdb to 2020 to 2022). For these receptors, no antigen is known. Reading the label with the study, this specimen's treatment or condition is: suppressive antiretroviral therapy. A pool of overlapping HIV-1 Gag 15-mer peptides was used at about 0.96 ug per peptide per mL for cell stimulation. Sorting of responding CD4+ T cells was based on upregulation of both CD40 ligand and CD69. The immunoSEQ hsTCRB assay version 4 in survey mode was used to sequence TCRbeta repertoires from genomic DNA. Not all clones reach the TCRdb copy of this immuneACCESS table, which keeps in-frame sequences only. Checked studies attribute under half of the gap to unresolved V genes and leave the rest unexplained. For this sample the table gives tens of thousands of clones, of which roughly three quarters were detected only once. In total, the top ten clones hold 1.4% of the sample.

Sequenced here: CD4+ T cells sorted from PBMCs after approximately 20-hour stimulation, sampled from a patient who received antiretroviral therapy. The meaning of the sample's cell subset or site label: CD40L+CD69+ CD4 T cells responding to HIV-1 Gag peptides. The receptor source for this set is an adult man with HIV who was CMV-seropositive.

As concerns this clone: The junction does not match germline at one end; this may be a read error. The chain has TRBV15 and TRBJ2-7; possible D gene TRBD2, 7 bases. Germline V CDR1 and CDR2: LNHNV, YYDKDF (reference sequence). This CDR3 has 12 amino acids. The CDR3 sequence: CATSLEGGHLRF. In nucleotides, the CDR3 is TGTGCCACCAGCCTCGAGGGGGGGCACCTGCGATTC. Supplemented by reference TRBV15 and TRBJ2-7, the full variable domain reads DAMVIQNPRYQVTQFGKPVTLSCSQTLNHNVMYWYQQKSSQAPKLLFHYYDKDFNNEADTPDNFQSRRPNTSFCFLDIRSPGLGDTAMYLCATSLEGGHLRFGPGTRLTVT.

The chain is built from TRBV15 and TRBJ1-1; D not certain. Trimming left V 0 bases short and J 1 base short, with 9 bases between. Per germline, CDR1 LNHNV and CDR2 YYDKDF (reference sequence). The CDR3 has 15 residues. CDR3 coding DNA: TGTGCCACCAGCAGAGATACGAAGGGGAACACTGAAGCTTTCTTT. This translates into CATSRDTKGNTEAFF. Together with reference TRBV15 and TRBJ1-1, the CDR3 gives the full variable domain: DAMVIQNPRYQVTQFGKPVTLSCSQTLNHNVMYWYQQKSSQAPKLLFHYYDKDFNNEADTPDNFQSRRPNTSFCFLDIRSPGLGDTAMYLCATSRDTKGNTEAFFGQGTRLTVV.

This clone was picked up a small number of times. Other DNA sequences of this sample code for an identical CDR3. The J gene is TRBJ2-3, the V gene TRBV9; possibly TRBD2 for D (6 bases). The CDR3 contains 15 residues. Between the trimmed V and J ends, which lost 0 bases and 3 bases, there was a span of 11 bases. Germline CDR1 reads SGDLS; CDR2 reads YYNGEE. This CDR3 reads CASSVGGTPTDTQYF. The CDR3 nucleotides are TGTGCCAGCAGCGTAGGCGGGACTCCTACAGATACGCAGTATTTT.

The chain links TRBV5-1 to TRBJ1-2; no reliable D call. This CDR3 contains 12 residues. Per the germline V gene, CDR1 is SGHRS and CDR2 is YFSETQ. V lost 5 bases to trimming and J lost 1 base, with 6 bases between them. CDR3 residues: CASSEDNYGYTF. In DNA, the CDR3 is TGCGCCAGCAGTGAGGATAACTATGGCTACACCTTC.

CDR3 sequence: CASSGPAGREQPQHF. CDR3 nucleotides: TGTGCCAGCAGTGGCCCGGCGGGCAGGGAACAGCCCCAGCATTTT. The chain is built from TRBV2 and TRBJ1-5, with a tentative D call TRBD1 (5 bases). V was cut by 4 bases and J by 7 bases, with 17 bases left in between. Germline V gives CDR1 SNHLY, CDR2 FYNNEI. This CDR3 is built from 15 residues.

The chain combines TRBV5-5 with TRBJ2-2; TRBD1 matches 11 bases. With V trimmed by 2 bases and J by 6 bases, 9 bases remained unmatched. The germline V gene encodes CDR1 SGHKS and CDR2 YYEKEE (reference sequence). There are 17 residues in the CDR3. The chain's CDR3 is CASSFAVKGQGAGELFF. CDR3 bases: TGTGCCAGCAGCTTCGCGGTGAAGGGACAGGGGGCCGGGGAGCTGTTTTTT.

V usage is TRBV5-1 and J usage is TRBJ1-4; D might be TRBD1 (5 bases). V shed 0 bases and J shed 6 bases, with 15 bases lying between them. The germline CDR1 and CDR2 sequences are SGHRS and YFSETQ. This CDR3 is 16 amino acids long. CDR3 sequence: CASSLVAGLEHEKLFF. The CDR3 DNA sequence: TGCGCCAGCAGCTTGGTGGCGGGACTGGAACATGAAAAACTGTTTTTT.

Of note for this clone: At the DNA level, this CDR3 is encoded by other sequences in the same sample as well. The chain couples TRBV6-4 to TRBJ2-2; D is uncertain. Germline-derived CDR1 and CDR2 are MRHNA and SNTAGT. The CDR3 is 14 residues long. The germline V and J ends were trimmed by 4 bases and 1 base, with 7 bases remaining between them. The CDR3: CASSVSGNTGELFF. The CDR3, as DNA: TGTGCCAGCAGTGTGTCAGGGAACACCGGGGAGCTGTTTTTT.

The chain is built from TRBV5-1 and TRBJ2-2; TRBD1 matches 8 bases. The CDR3 contains 18 residues. V lost 4 bases and J lost 4; bases outside the gene matches: 15. Germline loops: CDR1 SGHRS, CDR2 YFSETQ. CDR3 in DNA: TGCGCCAGCAGCATCTACCCGACAGGGGCTATAAGCACCGGGGAGCTGTTTTTT. Amino acids: CASSIYPTGAISTGELFF.

The chain carries TRBV6-6 and TRBJ1-5, with D perhaps TRBD1 (6 bases). Between the trimmed V and J ends, which lost 2 bases and 3 bases, there was a span of 14 bases. This CDR3 spans 16 amino acids. Looked up from germline, CDR1 is MNHNY and CDR2 is SVGAGI (reference sequence). In DNA form, the CDR3 reads TGTGCCAGCAGTTACGCACCACAGGGAAACAATCAGCCCCAGCATTTT. Its protein product is CASSYAPQGNNQPQHF.

The chain uses TRBV6-6 and TRBJ2-1; 8 bases match TRBD1. The CDR3 loop spans 16 amino acids. Germline V gives CDR1 MNHNY, CDR2 SVGAGI (reference sequence). Trimming took 2 bases from V and 6 from J; bases not matched to a gene: 9. CDR3 coding DNA: TGTGCCAGCAGTTACGGGACAGGCGTACGGGGCAATGAGCAGTTCTTC. This translates into CASSYGTGVRGNEQFF.

The chain is built from TRBV7-3 and TRBJ1-1; D is perhaps TRBD1 (5 bases). This CDR3 region has 14 residues. Germline CDR1 SGHTA, CDR2 FQGTGA. Trimming took off 3 bases at V and 3 bases at J, with 11 bases between the two ends. Here the CDR3 reads CASSFRGRDTEAFF. The CDR3 nucleotides are TGTGCCAGCAGCTTTCGGGGCAGGGACACTGAAGCTTTCTTT.

This clone showed up just a few times. The J gene is TRBJ2-3, the V gene TRBV18; 8 bases agree with TRBD2. Trimming at V came to 3 bases and at J to 6 bases, leaving 11 bases not matched to a gene. This CDR3 has 16 residues. Germline CDR1 and CDR2: KGHSH and LQKENI. CDR3 loop: CASSPPGGAIRDTQYF. The DNA of the CDR3 is TGTGCCAGCTCACCCCCGGGGGGGGCAATTCGGGATACGCAGTATTTT.

The V gene is TRBV10-3, the J gene TRBJ2-2; 7 nucleotides agree with TRBD2. The CDR3 is made up of 14 amino acids. CDR1 is ENHRY and CDR2 is SYGVKD in the germline V gene. With V trimmed by 3 bases and J by 3 bases, 1 base remained unmatched. The CDR3 sequence is CAISDGGDTGELFF. As DNA, the CDR3 is TGTGCCATCAGTGATGGGGGGGACACCGGGGAGCTGTTTTTT.

The V gene is TRBV7-3, the J gene TRBJ2-3; 10 nucleotides match TRBD2. The CDR3 has 15 residues. The J segment lost 5 bases and the V segment lost 4 bases, leaving 6 bases of the junction unmatched. Germline V gene sequence: CDR1 SGHTA, CDR2 FQGTGA. CDR3 coding DNA: TGTGCCAGCAGCTCCACTAGCGGGGTGGGAGATACGCAGTATTTT. Translation: CASSSTSGVGDTQYF.

The CDR3 region has the DNA TGTGCCAGCAGTCCGAGTGGGATTAGGGAAGCTTTCTTT. It translates to CASSPSGIREAFF. The chain carries TRBV28 and TRBJ1-1; D gene uncertain. The CDR3 totals 13 residues. V lost 5 bases to trimming and J lost 8 bases, with 15 bases between them. The V gene's germline CDR1 is MDHEN and CDR2 SYDVKM.

By share, this clone counts as medium-sized (0.01 to 0.1%). V and J are TRBV7-9 and TRBJ1-3; D ambiguous. Germline CDR1 is SEHNR and CDR2 is FQNEAQ (reference sequence). The V end was cut by 1 base, the J end by 2 bases, with 3 bases between. The CDR3 runs to 13 residues. The CDR3 reads CASSLGAGNTIYF. Written as DNA, the CDR3 is TGTGCCAGCAGCTTAGGGGCTGGAAACACCATATATTTT.

V is TRBV2 and J is TRBJ2-5, with 8 bases that match TRBD1. CDR1 is SNHLY and CDR2 is FYNNEI in the germline V gene. The CDR3 runs 13 residues. Unmatched junction bases numbered 7, after V lost 10 bases and J lost 3 bases. This CDR3 reads CAIGTGMEETQYF. Written as DNA, the CDR3 is TGTGCCATCGGGACAGGCATGGAAGAGACCCAGTACTTC.

This clone was found a few times. V usage is TRBV6-5 and J usage is TRBJ1-4; a weak D match, TRBD1 (6 bases). Trimming removed 4 bases at V and 8 bases at J, with 17 bases between. This CDR3 contains 15 residues. The germline gives CDR1 MNHEY, CDR2 SVGAGI. CDR3 nucleotide sequence: TGTGCCAGCAGTTGGGGTTTGGGGGCGGGCGAAAAACTGTTTTTT. Translating it yields CASSWGLGAGEKLFF.

This clone was recorded only once. The rearrangement links TRBV3-1 (or the pseudogene TRBV3-2) to TRBJ2-2, with D unclear. The CDR3 spans 13 residues. The V gene lost 0 bases and the J gene lost 6 bases, with 5 bases spanning the gap. Germline V lookup: CDR1 LGHDT, CDR2 YNNKEL (reference sequence). CDR3 coding DNA: TGTGCCAGCAGCCAAGAACCCCCCGGGGAGCTGTTTTTT. This codes for CASSQEPPGELFF.

This clone was seen more than once but under ten times. The chain employs TRBV10-1 and TRBJ1-6; 7 nucleotides agree with TRBD1. CDR3 length: 14 amino acids. Trimming cost V 3 bases and J 7 bases; bases outside gene matches: 3. Germline CDR1 and CDR2: WNHNN and SYGVQD (reference sequence). Here the CDR3 DNA reads TGCGCCAGCAGTGAAGGGACAGACAATTCACCCCTCCACTTT. Its protein is CASSEGTDNSPLHF.

The chain uses TRBV18 and TRBJ1-6, with TRBD1 identical over 9 bases. CDR3 length equals 17 residues. From germline, CDR1 is KGHSH and CDR2 LQKENI. The V gene end was trimmed by 6 bases and the J gene end by 0 bases; junction bases not matched to a gene: 6. Here the CDR3 reads CASSRQGVSSYNSPLHF. The CDR3 nucleotides are TGTGCCAGCTCTCGACAGGGGGTTAGCTCCTATAATTCACCCCTCCACTTT. The full variable domain, its missing parts supplied by reference TRBV18 and TRBJ1-6, is NAGVMQNPRHLVRRRGQEARLRCSPMKGHSHVYWYRQLPEEGLKFMVYLQKENIIDESGMPKERFSAEFPKEGPSILRIQQVVRGDSAAYFCASSRQGVSSYNSPLHFGNGTRLTVT.

This clone was picked up one time. This chain uses TRBV6-6 with TRBJ1-1; unclear D gene. Trimming cost V 6 bases and J 3 bases, with 14 bases left between them. The length of the CDR3 is 14 residues. Per germline, CDR1 MNHNY and CDR2 SVGAGI (reference sequence). The CDR3 sequence is CASRLPRGDTEAFF. The CDR3 DNA follows: TGTGCCAGCAGGTTACCACGGGGAGACACTGAAGCTTTCTTT.

The CDR3 loop reads CASSLMGSGGAGDEQFF. CDR3 nucleotides: TGTGCCAGCAGCTTAATGGGTAGCGGGGGGGCCGGGGATGAGCAGTTCTTC. The chain has TRBV7-8 and TRBJ2-1; 11 positions match TRBD2. This CDR3 comprises 17 residues. CDR1 is SGHVS and CDR2 is FQNEAQ in the germline V gene. The trim removed 2 bases at V and 8 bases at J, leaving 11 bases unmatched.

The chain is built from TRBV19 and TRBJ1-5, with 7 positions matching TRBD1. The CDR3 is 15 amino acids. CDR1 and CDR2 from the germline V gene are LNHDA and SQIVND (reference sequence). Trimming took 8 bases from V and 7 from J; bases not matched to a gene: 14. CDR3: CASGRGTAGNQPQHF. CDR3 bases: TGTGCCAGTGGAAGAGGGACAGCGGGAAACCAGCCCCAGCATTTT.

The rearrangement links TRBV11-2 to TRBJ1-5; no definite D call. The CDR3 covers 13 residues. CDR1 and CDR2 (germline): SGHAT, FQNNGV. Trimming left V 0 bases short and J 6 bases short, with 6 bases between. In DNA, the CDR3 is TGTGCCAGCAGCTTAGATATTGGTCAGCCCCAGCATTTT. This sequence encodes CASSLDIGQPQHF. Supplemented by reference TRBV11-2 and TRBJ1-5, the full variable domain reads EAGVAQSPRYKIIEKRQSVAFWCNPISGHATLYWYQQILGQGPKLLIQFQNNGVVDDSQLPKDRFSAERLKGVDSTLKIQPAKLEDSAVYLCASSLDIGQPQHFGDGTRLSIL.